This TCR beta chain was obtained from a study of T cells after yellow fever vaccination. Study at large: SMART-Seq v4 Ultra Low Input prepared the low-cell-number fractions. Study observations and caveats: Most clones from primary vaccination resurfaced after the booster (around 97% CD4, 70% to 90% CD8).

Note on this clonotype: Its antigen is undetermined.

Germline V lookup: CDR1 MNHNS, CDR2 SASEGT. Unmatched junction bases numbered 8, after V lost 10 bases and J lost 5 bases. The CDR3 has 14 residues. A process of 5'RACE template switching, which added a universal primer site and UMIs, was used to make TCR cDNA. TCRdb redid the calling of the 5' RACE reads with MiXCR, one entry per CDR3 protein. The sample has under 550,000 distinct CDR3 sequences, just over 20% seen once; the top ten hold about 15%. V is TRBV6-1 and J is TRBJ2-5, with 12 positions matching TRBD1. Material: PBMCs, obtained around 3 weeks after the first yellow fever vaccination. This receptor was taken from a man aged 18 to 35 who received the YFV17D yellow fever vaccine. DNA for the CDR3: TGTGCCATTGGGGACAGGGGGCGCGGGGAGACCCAGTACTTC. Amino acids: CAIGDRGRGETQYF.